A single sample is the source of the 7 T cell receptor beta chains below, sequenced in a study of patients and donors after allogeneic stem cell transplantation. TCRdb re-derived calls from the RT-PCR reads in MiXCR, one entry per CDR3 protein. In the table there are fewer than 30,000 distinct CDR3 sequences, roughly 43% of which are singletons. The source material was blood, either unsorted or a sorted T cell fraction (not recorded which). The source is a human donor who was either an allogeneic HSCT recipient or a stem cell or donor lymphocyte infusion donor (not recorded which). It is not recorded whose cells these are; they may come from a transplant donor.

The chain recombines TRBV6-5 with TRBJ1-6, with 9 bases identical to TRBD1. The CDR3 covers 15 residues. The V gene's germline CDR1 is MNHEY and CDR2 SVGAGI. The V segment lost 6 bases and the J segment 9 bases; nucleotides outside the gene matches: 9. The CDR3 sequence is CASRPQGAIGSPLHF. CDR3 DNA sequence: TGTGCCAGCAGGCCACAGGGGGCTATAGGTTCACCCCTCCACTTT.

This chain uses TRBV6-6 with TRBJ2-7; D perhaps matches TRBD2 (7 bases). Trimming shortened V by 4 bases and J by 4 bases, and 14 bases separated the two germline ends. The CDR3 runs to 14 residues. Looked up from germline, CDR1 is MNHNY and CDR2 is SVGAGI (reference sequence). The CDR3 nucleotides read TGTGCCAGCAGTTCACGGGGGGCCCCGTACGAGCAGTACTTC. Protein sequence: CASSSRGAPYEQYF.

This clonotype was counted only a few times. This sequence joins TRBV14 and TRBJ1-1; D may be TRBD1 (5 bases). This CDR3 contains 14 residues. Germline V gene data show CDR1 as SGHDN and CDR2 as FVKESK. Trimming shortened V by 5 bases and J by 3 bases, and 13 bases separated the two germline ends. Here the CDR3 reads CASSTRGPYTEAFF. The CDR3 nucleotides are TGTGCCAGCAGCACCCGGGGCCCTTACACTGAAGCTTTCTTT.

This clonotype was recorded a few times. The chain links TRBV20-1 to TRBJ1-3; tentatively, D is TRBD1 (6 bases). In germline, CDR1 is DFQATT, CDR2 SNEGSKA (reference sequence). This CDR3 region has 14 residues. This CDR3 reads CRARETGSGNTIYF. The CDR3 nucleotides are TGCAGGGCTCGGGAAACAGGGTCTGGAAACACCATATATTTT.

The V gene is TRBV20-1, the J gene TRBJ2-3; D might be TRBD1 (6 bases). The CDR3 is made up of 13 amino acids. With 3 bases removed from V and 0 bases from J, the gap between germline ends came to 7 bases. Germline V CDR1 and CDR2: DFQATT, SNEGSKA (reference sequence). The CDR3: CSASTGSTDTQYF. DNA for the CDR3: TGCAGTGCTAGCACAGGGAGCACAGATACGCAGTATTTT.

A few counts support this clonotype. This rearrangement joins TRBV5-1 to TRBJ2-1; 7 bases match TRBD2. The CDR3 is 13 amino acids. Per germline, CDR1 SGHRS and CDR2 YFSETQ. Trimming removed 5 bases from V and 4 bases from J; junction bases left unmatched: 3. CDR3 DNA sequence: TGCGCCAGCAGGGGACTACAATACAATGAGCAGTTCTTC. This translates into CASRGLQYNEQFF.

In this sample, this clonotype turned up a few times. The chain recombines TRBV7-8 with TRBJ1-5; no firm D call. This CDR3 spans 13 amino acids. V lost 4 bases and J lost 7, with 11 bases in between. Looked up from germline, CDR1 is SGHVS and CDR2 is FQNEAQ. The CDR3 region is CASSSRPVQPQHF. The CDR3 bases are TGTGCCAGCAGCTCGAGGCCGGTCCAGCCCCAGCATTTT.